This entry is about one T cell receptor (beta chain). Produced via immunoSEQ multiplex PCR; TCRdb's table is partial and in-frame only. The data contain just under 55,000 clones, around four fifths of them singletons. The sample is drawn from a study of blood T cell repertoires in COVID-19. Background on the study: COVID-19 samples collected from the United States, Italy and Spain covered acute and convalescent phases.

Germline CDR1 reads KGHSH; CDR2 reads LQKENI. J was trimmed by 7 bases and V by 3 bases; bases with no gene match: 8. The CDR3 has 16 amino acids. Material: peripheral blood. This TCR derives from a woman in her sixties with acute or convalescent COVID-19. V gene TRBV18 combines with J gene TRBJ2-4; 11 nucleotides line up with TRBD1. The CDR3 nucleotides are TGTGCCAGCTCACCGCAAACCGGACAGGGGGCGAACATTCAGTACTTC. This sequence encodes CASSPQTGQGANIQYF.